This TCR beta chain was sequenced during a study of blood T cell repertoires in COVID-19. For the study at large: Samples of COVID-19 (acute and convalescent) were obtained from the United States, Italy and Spain. T cells, B-cell-depleted T cells, or PBMCs supplied cDNA or gDNA.

Per the study methods: Reference gene primer amplification gave estimated nucleated cell counts. The protocol was immunoSEQ multiplex PCR, while the TCRdb copy is restricted to in-frame clones and leaves out a portion. V and J calls plus clone size are reproduced from that table; the DNA served to infer D and trimming. The sample includes 140,000 to 150,000 clones, around 87% of them seen just once. Trimming at V came to 1 base and at J to 2 bases, leaving 4 bases not matched to a gene. CDR1 LNHDA and CDR2 SQIVND come from the germline V gene (reference sequence). The CDR3 is 16 residues long. The J gene is TRBJ2-5, the V gene TRBV19; 10 bases are a match to TRBD2. The sequenced sample consisted of peripheral blood. This receptor was identified in a man aged 50-59 years who had recovered from COVID-19. The DNA for the CDR3 is TGTGCCAGTAGTATAGTGGCTAGCGGGGGACAAGAGACCCAGTACTTC. Translated: CASSIVASGGQETQYF.